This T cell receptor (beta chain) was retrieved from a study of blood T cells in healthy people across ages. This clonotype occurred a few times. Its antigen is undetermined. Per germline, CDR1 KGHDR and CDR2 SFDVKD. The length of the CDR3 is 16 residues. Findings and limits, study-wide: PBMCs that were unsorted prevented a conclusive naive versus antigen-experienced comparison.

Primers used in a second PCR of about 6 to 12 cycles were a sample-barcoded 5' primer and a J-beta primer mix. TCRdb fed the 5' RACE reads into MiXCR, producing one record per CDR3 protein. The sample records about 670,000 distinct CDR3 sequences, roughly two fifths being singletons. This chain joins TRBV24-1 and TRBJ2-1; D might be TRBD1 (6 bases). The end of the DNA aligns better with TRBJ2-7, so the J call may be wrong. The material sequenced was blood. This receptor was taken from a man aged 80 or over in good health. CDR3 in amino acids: CATSATRGFVYNEQYF. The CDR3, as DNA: TGTGCCACCAGTGCAACCAGGGGATTCGTTTACAATGAGCAGTACTTC.